Included here is one T cell receptor beta chain sequence, with context. Its antigen is currently unknown. Clones were sequenced by immunoSEQ multiplex PCR, and TCRdb holds only the in-frame ones, with some missing. Among 100,000 to 150,000 clones listed, more than 85% were seen once. Germline V gene sequence: CDR1 SGHAT, CDR2 FQNNGV. Trimming removed 6 bases from V and 8 bases from J, with 19 bases in between. This CDR3 contains 15 residues. This specimen comes from a study of T cell responses to AZD1222 COVID-19 vaccine. The study's findings and limits: Donors were mostly white British, more females; clonal diversity possibly underestimated.

The material sequenced was peripheral blood, taken 28 days after the second AZD1222 dose. The TCR was taken from an adult who received the AZD1222 COVID-19 vaccine. This chain links TRBV11-2 with TRBJ1-4, with D perhaps matching TRBD1 (5 bases). The CDR3 is CASRTRGMSGEKLFF. DNA for the CDR3: TGTGCCAGCAGAACAAGGGGAATGTCGGGGGAAAAACTGTTTTTT.